Included here is one T cell receptor (beta chain) sequence, with context. This CDR3 comprises 15 residues. Germline lookup yields CDR1 LGHNA and CDR2 YNFKEQ. J was trimmed by 2 bases and V by 2 bases; bases with no gene match: 3. This sample is part of a study of blood T cell repertoires in COVID-19. Turning to the study itself: The United States, Italy and Spain were the sources of the acute and convalescent COVID-19 samples. PBMCs, B-cell-depleted T cells, or T cells were the source of the cDNA or gDNA that made up the material.

Authors' analysis steps: The authors estimated nucleated cell counts from reference gene primer amplification. Method: immunoSEQ multiplex PCR; TCRdb's copy keeps in-frame clones and lacks some. V and J calls and clone size are those listed in that table; D and trimming were worked out from the DNA. The table lists 200,000 to 250,000 clones, roughly nine tenths of them singletons. The rearrangement joins TRBV4-2 to TRBJ1-5, with TRBD1 matching over 7 bases. The sample was peripheral blood. This clonotype was sampled from a man aged 55 to 70 with acute or convalescent COVID-19. CDR3 amino acids: CASSQPGQRNQPQHF. In nucleotides, the CDR3 is TGTGCCAGCAGCCAACCGGGACAGCGCAATCAGCCCCAGCATTTT.